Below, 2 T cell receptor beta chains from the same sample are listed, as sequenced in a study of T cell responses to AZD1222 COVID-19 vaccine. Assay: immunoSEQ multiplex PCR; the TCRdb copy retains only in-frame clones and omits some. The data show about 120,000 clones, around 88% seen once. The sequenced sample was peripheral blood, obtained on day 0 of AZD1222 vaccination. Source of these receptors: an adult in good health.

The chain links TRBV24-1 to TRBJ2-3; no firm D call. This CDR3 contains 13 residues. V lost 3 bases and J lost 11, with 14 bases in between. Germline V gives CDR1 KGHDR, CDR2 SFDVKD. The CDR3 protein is CATSDGPGFRQYF. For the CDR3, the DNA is TGTGCCACCAGTGATGGCCCGGGTTTTAGGCAGTATTTT.

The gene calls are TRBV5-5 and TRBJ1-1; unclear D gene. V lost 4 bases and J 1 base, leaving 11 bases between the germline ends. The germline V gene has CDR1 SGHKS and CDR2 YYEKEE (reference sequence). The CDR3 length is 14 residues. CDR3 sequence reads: CASSSRYANTEAFF. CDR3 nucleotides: TGTGCCAGCAGCAGTAGATACGCGAACACTGAAGCTTTCTTT.